The entry that follows covers one TCR beta chain sequence. Its antigen is not identified. V was clipped by 8 bases and J by 5 bases; unmatched bases: 8. The length of the CDR3 is 15 residues. CDR1 MNHNS and CDR2 SASEGT come from the germline V gene. One entry per CDR3 protein results from TCRdb running MiXCR on the reads. Here the sample spans roughly 990,000 distinct CDR3 sequences, approximately 32% being singletons. This sample is drawn from a study of T cell repertoires in cytomegalovirus infection. Study-level points and caveats: HLA-C-restricted CMV-specific TCR beta clonotypes prevailed in the ex vivo response.

This chain connects TRBV6-1 to TRBJ2-3; 12 positions agree with TRBD2. The material sequenced was cultured CD8+ T cells from PBMCs, taken from culture after CMV antigen stimulation. The sequence derives from a human donor in good health (CMV status not recorded). Some clones in this sample may be carry-over from other donors' samples. The chain's CDR3 is CASGSSGGAQDTQYF. The CDR3 nucleotides read TGTGCCAGCGGTTCTAGCGGGGGGGCCCAAGATACGCAGTATTTT.